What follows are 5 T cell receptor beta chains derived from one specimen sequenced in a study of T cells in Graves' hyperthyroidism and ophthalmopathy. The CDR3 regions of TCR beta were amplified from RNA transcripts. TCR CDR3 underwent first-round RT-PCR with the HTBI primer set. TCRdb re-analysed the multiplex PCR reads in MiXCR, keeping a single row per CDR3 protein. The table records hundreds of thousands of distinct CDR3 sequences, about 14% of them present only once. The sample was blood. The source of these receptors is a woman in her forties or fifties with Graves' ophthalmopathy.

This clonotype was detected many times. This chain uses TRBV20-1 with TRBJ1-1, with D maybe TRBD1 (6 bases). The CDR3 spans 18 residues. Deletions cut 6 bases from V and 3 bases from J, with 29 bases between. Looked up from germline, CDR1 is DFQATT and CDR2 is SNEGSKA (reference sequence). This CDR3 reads CSATGAVRGALVDTEAFF. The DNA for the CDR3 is TGCAGTGCAACAGGTGCGGTTAGGGGGGCCCTCGTAGACACTGAAGCTTTCTTT.

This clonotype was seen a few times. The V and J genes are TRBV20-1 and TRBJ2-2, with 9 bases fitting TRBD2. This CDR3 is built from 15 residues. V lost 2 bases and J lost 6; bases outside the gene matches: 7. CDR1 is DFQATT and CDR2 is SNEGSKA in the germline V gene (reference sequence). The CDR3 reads CSARTIAGAPGELFF. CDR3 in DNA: TGCAGTGCTAGAACGATAGCGGGAGCCCCCGGGGAGCTGTTTTTT.

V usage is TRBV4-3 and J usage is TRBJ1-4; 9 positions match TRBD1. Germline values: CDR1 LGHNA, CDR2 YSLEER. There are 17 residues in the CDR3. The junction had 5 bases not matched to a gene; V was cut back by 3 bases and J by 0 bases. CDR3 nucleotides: TGCGCCAGCAGCCAGGGGGACAGGGTTGCAACTAATGAAAAACTGTTTTTT. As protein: CASSQGDRVATNEKLFF.

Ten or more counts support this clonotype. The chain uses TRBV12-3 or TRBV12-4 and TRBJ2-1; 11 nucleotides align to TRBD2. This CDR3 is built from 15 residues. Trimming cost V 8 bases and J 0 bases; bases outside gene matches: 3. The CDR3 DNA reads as TGTGCCAGCTGGGGACTAGCGGCCTCCTACAATGAGCAGTTCTTC. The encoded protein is CASWGLAASYNEQFF.

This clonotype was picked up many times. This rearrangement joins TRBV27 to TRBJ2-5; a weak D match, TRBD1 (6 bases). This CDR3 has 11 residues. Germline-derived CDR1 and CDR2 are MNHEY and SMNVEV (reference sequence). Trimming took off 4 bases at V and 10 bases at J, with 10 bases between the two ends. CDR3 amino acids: CASSSQGYQYF. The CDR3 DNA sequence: TGTGCCAGCAGTTCACAGGGTTACCAGTACTTC.